Here is one TCR beta chain with its context. This record comes from a study of blood T cell repertoires in COVID-19. The CDR3 contains 13 residues. CDR1 is MNHEY, CDR2 SVGAGI, per germline. V was trimmed by 5 bases and J by 4 bases, leaving 9 bases between them. Sequencing was performed with immunoSEQ multiplex PCR; in TCRdb, only in-frame clones are kept and a portion is missing. In the table there are about 200,000 clones, about nine tenths of which are singletons. Sequencing was performed on peripheral blood. This sequence was found in a man aged 40-55 years with acute or convalescent COVID-19. The chain is built from TRBV6-5 and TRBJ1-5; D unclear. CDR3 loop: CASSPRVNQPQHF. The CDR3 nucleotides are TGTGCCAGCAGTCCGAGGGTTAATCAGCCCCAGCATTTT.